This TCR beta chain appears in the sequencing data of a study of human T cells and chemical hapten exposure. Trimming pared 6 bases from V and 7 bases from J, leaving 12 bases between. Germline CDR1 is MNHNY and CDR2 is SVGAGI (reference sequence). CDR3 length equals 12 residues. Time point reported: patch test 2, 6 weeks after DPC sensitization. Treatment meaning: therapeutic diphenylcyclopropenone sensitization with weekly scalp DPC. Researchers sampled blood before each patch test went on. TCRdb called the RACE reads again in MiXCR, with one record for every CDR3 protein. The table lists under 85,000 distinct CDR3 sequences, under 13% of them singletons.

Sequencing used whole blood, obtained in connection with sensitization to the hapten diphenylcyclopropenone (DPC). The chain has TRBV6-6 and TRBJ1-1; D is uncertain. This clonotype originated in a woman between 50 and 59 years old with alopecia areata. Some clones in this sample may be carry-over from other donors' samples. The CDR3 protein is CASSPLLREAFF. The CDR3 coding sequence is TGTGCCAGCAGCCCTCTCCTGCGTGAAGCTTTCTTT.